Following are 26 T cell receptor beta chains from one sample sequenced in a study of human T cells and chemical hapten exposure. TCRdb used MiXCR to reprocess the RACE reads, holding one entry per CDR3 protein. The sample has approximately 80,000 distinct CDR3 sequences; approximately 12% are singletons. As to time point: patch test 3, about 24 weeks after DPC sensitization. Treatment reported: therapeutic diphenylcyclopropenone sensitization with weekly scalp DPC. This specimen was whole blood, taken in connection with sensitization to the hapten diphenylcyclopropenone (DPC). These receptors all come from a woman aged 45-60 years with alopecia areata. Some clones in this sample may be carry-over from other donors' samples.

This clonotype was counted at least ten times. V is TRBV18 and J is TRBJ1-3; no firm D call. The germline V gene encodes CDR1 KGHSH and CDR2 LQKENI. Trimming removed 3 bases from V and 0 bases from J, with 12 bases in between. The CDR3 contains 16 residues. The CDR3 sequence: CASSPSGDSSGNTIYF. CDR3 bases: TGTGCCAGCTCACCGTCAGGCGATTCCTCTGGAAACACCATATATTTT.

This clonotype was counted many times. This chain connects TRBV12-3 or TRBV12-4 to TRBJ1-1; the match to TRBD1 covers 9 bases. V was pared by 6 bases and J by 4 bases, with 9 bases of the junction left unmatched. The CDR3 is made up of 15 amino acids. The CDR3 region is CASRKGQGRLTEAFF. Written as DNA, the CDR3 is TGTGCCAGCAGGAAGGGACAGGGAAGACTCACTGAAGCTTTCTTT.

The rearrangement links TRBV7-9 to TRBJ1-6; D call uncertain. CDR3 size: 12 residues. The germline V and J ends were trimmed by 3 bases and 9 bases, with 6 bases remaining between them. Germline V CDR1 and CDR2: SEHNR, FQNEAQ (reference sequence). The CDR3 DNA reads as TGTGCCAGCAGCTTTGCCGGTTCACCCCTCCACTTT. Its translation: CASSFAGSPLHF.

This clonotype was counted between two and nine times. J is TRBJ1-6 and V is TRBV20-1, with no clear D. Per the germline V gene, CDR1 is DFQATT and CDR2 is SNEGSKA (reference sequence). V gave up 4 bases and J gave up 4 bases, with 8 bases separating them. This CDR3 has 13 amino acids. In DNA, the CDR3 is TGCAGTGCTACAGCAGGATATAATTCACCCCTCCACTTT. It encodes CSATAGYNSPLHF.

At least ten counts were recorded for this clonotype. The V gene is TRBV7-6, the J gene TRBJ2-7; D gene unclear. Trimming took 6 bases from V and 1 from J, leaving 10 bases between them. The germline V gene has CDR1 SGHVS and CDR2 FNYEAQ. There are 13 residues in the CDR3. The CDR3 loop is CASSAAPSYEQYF. In DNA form, the CDR3 reads TGTGCCAGCAGTGCAGCTCCTTCCTACGAGCAGTACTTC.

This clonotype was observed at least ten times. The chain combines TRBV24-1 with TRBJ2-3; D could derive from TRBD1 or TRBD2 (5 bases each). Trimming left V 5 bases short and J 0 bases short, with 11 bases between. Germline values: CDR1 KGHDR, CDR2 SFDVKD. The length of the CDR3 is 15 residues. Here the CDR3 DNA reads TGTGCCACCAGTGGGGACGGGCAAAGCACAGATACGCAGTATTTT. It encodes CATSGDGQSTDTQYF.

This clonotype has just a few counts. This chain links TRBV2 with TRBJ2-5; TRBD1 agrees at 7 bases. Germline V gives CDR1 SNHLY, CDR2 FYNNEI. Trimming at V came to 3 bases and at J to 5 bases, leaving 12 bases not matched to a gene. The CDR3 is 16 residues long. The chain's CDR3 is CASSDGDSLGVETQYF. The CDR3 region has the DNA TGTGCCAGCAGTGATGGGGACAGCCTCGGGGTGGAGACCCAGTACTTC.

This chain uses TRBV29-1 with TRBJ1-3, with no clear D. Looked up from germline, CDR1 is SQVTM and CDR2 is ANQGSEA. Trimming cost V 7 bases and J 6 bases, with 13 bases left between them. CDR3 length equals 12 residues. The CDR3 bases are TGCAGCGGTACGGGGTTTGAAAACACCATATATTTT. Amino acids: CSGTGFENTIYF.

The CDR3, as DNA: TGTGCCAGCAGCCAAGAAATAGATGAAAAACTGTTTTTT. Its translation: CASSQEIDEKLFF. The V call is TRBV3-1, the J call TRBJ1-4; D gene unclear. Germline CDR1 reads LGHDT; CDR2 reads YNNKEL (reference sequence). Trimming shortened V by 0 bases and J by 6 bases, and 5 bases separated the two germline ends. The CDR3 covers 13 residues.

In this sample, this clonotype turned up a few times. V is TRBV11-2 and J is TRBJ1-2, with D maybe TRBD1 (6 bases). Germline CDR1 and CDR2: SGHAT and FQNNGV. This CDR3 has 13 residues. V lost 5 bases to trimming and J lost 4 bases, with 11 bases between them. The CDR3 protein is CASSPQGAYGYTF. CDR3 DNA: TGTGCCAGCAGCCCACAGGGTGCCTATGGCTACACCTTC.

This clonotype was observed at least ten times. This sequence joins TRBV20-1 and TRBJ2-3; 7 bases match TRBD2. The CDR3 has 14 amino acids. In germline, CDR1 is DFQATT, CDR2 SNEGSKA (reference sequence). Unmatched junction bases numbered 3, after V lost 0 bases and J lost 3 bases. The CDR3: CSARDGGSTDTQYF. CDR3 sequence (DNA): TGCAGTGCTAGAGACGGCGGGAGTACAGATACGCAGTATTTT.

The chain links TRBV2 to TRBJ2-5; 7 bases are a match to TRBD1. With 6 bases clipped from V and 7 bases from J, the junction kept 11 bases outside the gene matches. Germline V lookup: CDR1 SNHLY, CDR2 FYNNEI. The CDR3 covers 14 residues. CDR3 nucleotide sequence: TGTGCCAGCAGCCAGGACAGGTTGTTGGTGACCCAGTACTTC. Translated: CASSQDRLLVTQYF. Filled out from reference TRBV2 and TRBJ2-5, the complete variable domain reads EPEVTQTPSHQVTQMGQEVILRCVPISNHLYFYWYRQILGQKVEFLVSFYNNEISEKSEIFDDQFSVERPDGSNFTLKIRSTKLEDSAMYFCASSQDRLLVTQYFGPGTRLLVL.

This clonotype showed up many times. The chain has TRBV29-1 and TRBJ1-1; D not certain. Trimming removed 3 bases at V and 2 bases at J, with 7 bases between. The germline CDR1 and CDR2 sequences are SQVTM and ANQGSEA. The CDR3 runs 12 residues. Written as DNA, the CDR3 is TGCAGCGTTGATAGGGAAAACACTGAAGCTTTCTTT. This sequence encodes CSVDRENTEAFF.

The genes are TRBV20-1 and TRBJ2-5, with 12 bases lining up with TRBD2. CDR1 and CDR2 (germline): DFQATT, SNEGSKA (reference sequence). Trimming took 2 bases from V and 1 from J; bases not matched to a gene: 5. The CDR3 has 16 amino acids. CDR3 DNA: TGCAGTGCTAGATTTCCGGGACTAGCGGGCCAAGAGACCCAGTACTTC. Residues: CSARFPGLAGQETQYF.

V and J are TRBV14 and TRBJ2-2; D uncertain. The germline V gene has CDR1 SGHDN and CDR2 FVKESK. Trimming removed 4 bases at V and 0 bases at J, with 12 bases between. This CDR3 spans 16 amino acids. CDR3 in DNA: TGTGCCAGCAGCCCCTTTTTCAACCCGAACACCGGGGAGCTGTTTTTT. This translates into CASSPFFNPNTGELFF.

This clonotype turned up a few times. The V call is TRBV4-2, the J call TRBJ2-5; 7 bases are shared with TRBD2. J was trimmed by 1 base and V by 4 bases; bases with no gene match: 9. The CDR3 extends over 16 amino acids. CDR1 LGHNA and CDR2 YNFKEQ come from the germline V gene. The CDR3 nucleotides are TGTGCCAGCAGCCCCGGCGGTTCTAGCGGCCAAGAGACCCAGTACTTC. This codes for CASSPGGSSGQETQYF.

This clonotype was seen many times. The chain links TRBV29-1 to TRBJ2-5, with TRBD1 as a possible D gene (6 bases). CDR3 length equals 14 residues. Trimming shortened V by 3 bases and J by 1 base, and 12 bases separated the two germline ends. CDR1 and CDR2 from the germline V gene are SQVTM and ANQGSEA. The CDR3 here is CSVDRQDIQETQYF. CDR3 coding DNA: TGCAGCGTTGACCGACAGGACATCCAAGAGACCCAGTACTTC.

In this sample, this clonotype turned up many times. The chain links TRBV7-6 to TRBJ2-3; 7 bases map to TRBD2. The CDR3 extends over 13 amino acids. CDR1 SGHVS and CDR2 FNYEAQ come from the germline V gene. V shed 5 bases, J shed 6 bases, and the junction held 5 bases outside the gene matches. The CDR3 region is CASSGRATDTQYF. CDR3 nucleotide sequence: TGTGCCAGCAGCGGGAGGGCGACTGATACGCAGTATTTT.

This clonotype was found many times. The chain joins TRBV5-5 to TRBJ1-1; D gene uncertain. This CDR3 comprises 15 residues. Germline loops: CDR1 SGHKS, CDR2 YYEKEE (reference sequence). V lost 0 bases and J 6 bases, leaving 15 bases between the germline ends. The CDR3 region has the DNA TGTGCCAGCAGCTTGGTACCCTTGGGGAGCCCTGAAGCTTTCTTT. Residues: CASSLVPLGSPEAFF.

This clonotype was observed many times. The V gene is TRBV28, the J gene TRBJ2-3; TRBD2 matches 7 bases. The germline V gene has CDR1 MDHEN and CDR2 SYDVKM. This CDR3 is 15 amino acids long. J gave up 6 bases and V 5 bases, and 11 bases lay outside the gene matches. The CDR3 nucleotides are TGTGCCAGCAGTCCAGCGGGACTGGGACGGGATACGCAGTATTTT. It is translated as CASSPAGLGRDTQYF.

The CDR3 sequence: CSARYGTSGRGGEQYF. The CDR3 bases are TGCAGTGCTCGTTACGGGACTAGCGGGCGTGGAGGCGAGCAGTACTTC. J is TRBJ2-7 and V is TRBV20-1; 12 nucleotides line up with TRBD2. V lost 5 bases and J lost 6; bases outside the gene matches: 14. Germline V gene lookup returns CDR1 DFQATT and CDR2 SNEGSKA (reference sequence). The CDR3 runs 16 residues.

This clonotype was seen at least ten times. The chain couples TRBV29-1 to TRBJ1-3; D is unclear. Germline lookup yields CDR1 SQVTM and CDR2 ANQGSEA. This CDR3 comprises 12 residues. V was clipped by 6 bases and J by 3 bases, with 9 bases between them. Written as DNA, the CDR3 is TGCAGCGTGGAGGGTATTGGAAACACCATATATTTT. Protein sequence: CSVEGIGNTIYF.

This clonotype was recorded many times. This sequence joins TRBV12-3 or TRBV12-4 and TRBJ2-3; 8 positions agree with TRBD2. J gave up 2 bases and V 6 bases, and 7 bases lay outside the gene matches. The CDR3 runs 15 residues. The CDR3 coding sequence is TGTGCCAGCAGCCAACTAGCGGTTTTCACAGATACGCAGTATTTT. The encoded protein is CASSQLAVFTDTQYF.

The chain joins TRBV5-1 to TRBJ1-1; D gene ambiguous. Per the germline V gene, CDR1 is SGHRS and CDR2 is YFSETQ. The CDR3 is made up of 14 amino acids. Trimming removed 0 bases from V and 0 bases from J, with 6 bases in between. CDR3 nucleotide sequence: TGCGCCAGCAGCTTGGGGGTAATGAACACTGAAGCTTTCTTT. Translation: CASSLGVMNTEAFF.

The chain uses TRBV12-3 or TRBV12-4 and TRBJ2-2; D may be TRBD2 (6 bases). Trimming left V 7 bases short and J 5 bases short, with 14 bases between. The CDR3 is 14 residues long. The CDR3 protein is CASNIVGGTGELFF. CDR3 DNA sequence: TGTGCCAGCAACATCGTGGGAGGTACCGGGGAGCTGTTTTTT.

In its sample, this clonotype was seen many times. The chain uses TRBV7-7 and TRBJ2-5; 8 bases agree with TRBD2. The CDR3 length is 16 residues. V lost 1 base to trimming and J lost 5 bases; unmatched junction nucleotides: 9. Per the germline V gene, CDR1 is SSHAT and CDR2 is FNYEAQ (reference sequence). CDR3 protein: CASSLGVAGTSETQYF. The CDR3 DNA reads as TGTGCCAGCAGCTTAGGAGTAGCGGGAACATCGGAGACCCAGTACTTC.